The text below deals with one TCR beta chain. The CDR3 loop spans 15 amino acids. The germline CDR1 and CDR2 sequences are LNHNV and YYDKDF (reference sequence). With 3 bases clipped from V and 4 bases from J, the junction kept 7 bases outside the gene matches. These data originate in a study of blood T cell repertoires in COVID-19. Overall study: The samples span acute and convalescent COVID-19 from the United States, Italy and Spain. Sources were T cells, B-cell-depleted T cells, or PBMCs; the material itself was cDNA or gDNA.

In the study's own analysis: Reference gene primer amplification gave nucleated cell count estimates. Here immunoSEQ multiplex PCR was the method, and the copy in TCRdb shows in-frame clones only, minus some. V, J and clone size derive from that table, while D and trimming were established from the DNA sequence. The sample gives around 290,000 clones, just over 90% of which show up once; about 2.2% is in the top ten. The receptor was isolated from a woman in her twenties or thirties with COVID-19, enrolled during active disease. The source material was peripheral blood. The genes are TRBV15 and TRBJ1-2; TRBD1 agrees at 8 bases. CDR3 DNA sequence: TGTGCCACCAGCAGTGATCGACAGGGGCTCTATGGCTACACCTTC. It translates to CATSSDRQGLYGYTF.